Below, one T cell receptor beta chain is given with its context. The target antigen is unknown. Profiled with immunoSEQ multiplex PCR; TCRdb holds only in-frame clones, not every one. The profile shows roughly 40,000 clones, roughly 90% of them singletons. The sample comes from a study of a mutant IDH1 vaccine in newly diagnosed glioma. The wider study: Vaccination began 4-6 weeks post radiotherapy alone, or with temozolomide cycles.

Germline CDR1 is MNHEY and CDR2 is SMNVEV (reference sequence). The V and J ends lost 2 bases and 4 bases, in that order; junction bases with no gene match: 0. CDR3 length: 14 residues. Time point of the sample: week 23, last vaccination. The content of each vaccine dose was 300 ug of mutant IDH1 20-mer peptide, and topical imiquimod accompanied it. Sequencing was performed on PBMCs, taken from a glioma patient whose treatment included an IDH1 peptide vaccine. The TCR sequence derives from a man aged 45-60 years with glioma. J is TRBJ1-2 and V is TRBV27; TRBD1 matches at 11 bases. The CDR3 coding sequence is TGTGCCAGCAGTTTAGGGACAGGGGGCTATGGCTACACCTTC. This sequence encodes CASSLGTGGYGYTF.